The 15 T cell receptor beta chains listed next were all sequenced from one sample in a study of cytomegalovirus exposure and HLA in healthy donors. Use of 60 Vbeta and 13 Jbeta primers characterized the PCR. Profiling relied on immunoSEQ multiplex PCR, and the TCRdb table lists in-frame clones only, not all of them. Here the sample spans 150,000 to 200,000 clones, approximately 71% being singletons. Sample: PBMCs. All receptors derive from a man aged 18 to 30 in good health and CMV-seropositive.

This clone was seen a few times. The chain couples TRBV4-1 to TRBJ1-4, with 7 bases aligning to TRBD1. Germline assignment: CDR1 MGHRA and CDR2 YSYEKL. CDR3 length: 17 residues. The J segment lost 5 bases and the V segment lost 6 bases, leaving 15 bases of the junction unmatched. The CDR3 sequence is CASRDSLKGQKNEKLFF. In DNA form, the CDR3 reads TGCGCCAGCAGAGACTCTCTTAAGGGACAGAAAAATGAAAAACTGTTTTTT.

The V and J genes are TRBV19 and TRBJ1-4; TRBD1 aligns across 8 bases. V was pared by 5 bases and J by 7 bases, with 3 bases of the junction left unmatched. The length of the CDR3 is 13 residues. CDR1 LNHDA and CDR2 SQIVND come from the germline V gene (reference sequence). CDR3 amino acids: CASSPQGAEKLFF. CDR3 nucleotide sequence: TGTGCCAGTAGTCCGCAGGGGGCTGAAAAACTGTTTTTT. The full variable domain, completed using reference TRBV19 and TRBJ1-4, is DGGITQSPKYLFRKEGQNVTLSCEQNLNHDAMYWYRQDPGQGLRLIYYSQIVNDFQKGDIAEGYSVSREKKESFPLTVTSAQKNPTAFYLCASSPQGAEKLFFGSGTQLSVL.

This clone was counted a single time. This chain connects TRBV28 to TRBJ1-2; D is undetermined. V shed 1 base and J shed 2 bases, with 11 bases lying between them. CDR3 length: 15 amino acids. Germline CDR1 is MDHEN and CDR2 is SYDVKM. The DNA of the CDR3 is TGTGCCAGCAGTTTATCTGTCAGGCTCAACTATGGCTACACCTTC. Translating it yields CASSLSVRLNYGYTF.

The V gene is TRBV19, the J gene TRBJ2-2; possibly TRBD2 for D (6 bases). Germline V gives CDR1 LNHDA, CDR2 SQIVND (reference sequence). V was shortened by 4 bases and J by 5 bases, with 11 bases between the two germline ends. The CDR3 consists of 14 residues. CDR3 amino acids: CASSKEGVTGELFF. The CDR3 nucleotides read TGTGCCAGTAGTAAGGAGGGAGTGACCGGGGAGCTGTTTTTT.

V gene TRBV9 combines with J gene TRBJ2-3; the match to TRBD2 covers 10 bases. Germline V gene data show CDR1 as SGDLS and CDR2 as YYNGEE. CDR3 length: 13 residues. The CDR3 DNA is TGTGCGAGTGAGCGGGAGGGCTCAGATACGCAGTATTTT. Protein sequence: CASEREGSDTQYF.

A single count supports this clone. The junction differs from germline at one of its ends, possibly a read error. This chain connects TRBV6-6 to TRBJ1-2, with unresolved D. CDR3 length equals 13 residues. Looked up from germline, CDR1 is MNHNY and CDR2 is SVGAGI (reference sequence). The CDR3 nucleotides read TGTGCCAGCTCAACGGACTCTTTAAAAGGCTACCCCTTC. Translating it yields CASSTDSLKGYPF.

This sequence joins TRBV28 and TRBJ1-4; 8 bases are a match to TRBD1. The CDR3 is 14 residues long. The ends lost 6 bases at V and 8 bases at J; junction bases unmatched: 8. Germline V gene data show CDR1 as MDHEN and CDR2 as SYDVKM. CDR3 sequence reads: CASSRQGIKEKLFF. DNA for the CDR3: TGTGCCAGCAGCAGACAGGGGATCAAAGAAAAACTGTTTTTT.

This rearrangement joins TRBV6-5 to TRBJ1-6; 7 nucleotides align to TRBD1. This CDR3 is 14 amino acids long. The V gene's germline CDR1 is MNHEY and CDR2 SVGAGI. Losses at the gene ends were 10 bases for V and 7 bases for J; bases not matched to a gene: 10. This CDR3 is CATAKNRGNSPLHF. The CDR3 nucleotides read TGTGCCACCGCGAAAAACAGGGGAAATTCACCCCTCCACTTT.

This clone occurred many times. The chain employs TRBV5-1 and TRBJ1-1; D not resolved. Germline V gene lookup returns CDR1 SGHRS and CDR2 YFSETQ. CDR3 length equals 13 residues. The V end lost 0 bases, the J end lost 4 bases, and 7 bases lay between the germline ends. CDR3 in DNA: TGCGCCAGCAGCTTGGAGCTAACCACTGAAGCTTTCTTT. It yields the protein CASSLELTTEAFF. The whole variable domain, remainder taken from reference TRBV5-1 and TRBJ1-1, is KAGVTQTPRYLIKTRGQQVTLSCSPISGHRSVSWYQQTPGQGLQFLFEYFSETQRNKGNFPGRFSGRQFSNSRSEMNVSTLELGDSALYLCASSLELTTEAFFGQGTRLTVV.

The chain employs TRBV28 and TRBJ1-6, with unresolved D. V gave up 7 bases and J gave up 0 bases, with 7 bases separating them. CDR1 is MDHEN, CDR2 SYDVKM, per germline. The CDR3 is 14 amino acids. CDR3 bases: TGTGCCAGCATCCGAGACTCCTATAATTCACCCCTCCACTTT. Translation gives CASIRDSYNSPLHF.

The V gene is TRBV5-1, the J gene TRBJ2-3; a weak D match, TRBD1 (5 bases). The CDR3 length is 15 residues. The germline CDR1 and CDR2 sequences are SGHRS and YFSETQ. V was trimmed by 0 bases and J by 2 bases, leaving 10 bases between them. The chain's CDR3 is CASSLAGLHTDTQYF. Here the CDR3 DNA reads TGCGCCAGCAGCTTGGCAGGGCTACACACAGATACGCAGTATTTT.

The chain is built from TRBV28 and TRBJ2-4; TRBD1 matches 7 bases. The germline gives CDR1 MDHEN, CDR2 SYDVKM. J gave up 4 bases and V 5 bases, and 5 bases lay outside the gene matches. CDR3 length: 14 residues. The CDR3 DNA reads TGTGCCAGCAGTCCTTCGGGACAGAAAAACATTCAGTACTTC. Its protein product is CASSPSGQKNIQYF.

This clone was observed at least ten times. The rearrangement uses TRBV7-3 and TRBJ2-1; 9 bases map to TRBD1. Trimming removed 4 bases from V and 6 bases from J; junction bases left unmatched: 7. Germline-derived CDR1 and CDR2 are SGHTA and FQGTGA. The CDR3 is made up of 15 amino acids. CDR3 amino acids: CASSSGTGIANEQFF. CDR3 DNA sequence: TGTGCCAGCAGCTCCGGGACAGGGATTGCCAATGAGCAGTTCTTC. Full variable domain (remainder filled in from reference TRBV7-3 and TRBJ2-1): GAGVSQTPSNKVTEKGKYVELRCDPISGHTALYWYRQSLGQGPEFLIYFQGTGAADDSGLPNDRFFAVRPEGSVSTLKIQRTERGDSAVYLCASSSGTGIANEQFFGPGTRLTVL.

The chain couples TRBV5-4 to TRBJ1-1; perhaps TRBD1 as D (6 bases). Germline V lookup: CDR1 SGHNT, CDR2 YYREEE (reference sequence). The CDR3 sequence is 13 residues long. Trimming stripped 4 bases from V and 4 bases from J, with 11 bases between. The DNA of the CDR3 is TGTGCCAGCAGCCCCAGGGGATTCACTGAAGCTTTCTTT. The encoded protein is CASSPRGFTEAFF.

The chain links TRBV2 to TRBJ2-2, with D perhaps matching TRBD2 (6 bases). This CDR3 is 13 amino acids long. Germline lookup yields CDR1 SNHLY and CDR2 FYNNEI. V was trimmed by 4 bases and J by 5 bases, leaving 8 bases between them. In DNA, the CDR3 is TGTGCCAGCAGTGTAGGACTAACCGGGGAGCTGTTTTTT. Translated, it gives CASSVGLTGELFF.